Presented here are 22 T cell receptor beta chains from one specimen sequenced in a study of blood T cell repertoires in COVID-19. Produced via immunoSEQ multiplex PCR; TCRdb's table is partial and in-frame only. The profile shows more than 90,000 clones, more than 75% of them singletons. Sample: peripheral blood. The receptors were gathered from a man aged 35 to 55 with acute or convalescent COVID-19.

V and J are TRBV6-5 and TRBJ2-7; 11 positions match TRBD1. The length of the CDR3 is 14 residues. Looked up from germline, CDR1 is MNHEY and CDR2 is SVGAGI. Trimming removed 6 bases from V and 4 bases from J; junction bases left unmatched: 5. In nucleotides, the CDR3 is TGTGCCAGCAGCTCCGGGACAGGGGGGTACGAGCAGTACTTC. It encodes CASSSGTGGYEQYF.

The chain employs TRBV5-1 and TRBJ1-6; 7 nucleotides line up with TRBD1. The CDR3 contains 15 residues. Trimming at V came to 4 bases and at J to 9 bases, leaving 10 bases not matched to a gene. Germline V CDR1 and CDR2: SGHRS, YFSETQ. DNA of the CDR3: TGCGCCAGCAGCGGCAACGACAGGGCGGTTTCACCCCTCCACTTT. Its protein product is CASSGNDRAVSPLHF.

The J gene is TRBJ1-6, the V gene TRBV10-1; D possibly corresponds to TRBD1 (6 bases). This CDR3 has 13 amino acids. Per germline, CDR1 WNHNN and CDR2 SYGVQD (reference sequence). Trimming took 2 bases from V and 10 from J, leaving 9 bases between them. CDR3 sequence reads: CASSEQGNSPLHF. Written as DNA, the CDR3 is TGCGCCAGCAGTGAGCAGGGGAACTCACCCCTCCACTTT.

The chain employs TRBV6-5 and TRBJ1-5; TRBD1 aligns across 10 bases. The CDR3 consists of 15 residues. The V segment lost 5 bases and the J segment 4 bases; nucleotides outside the gene matches: 5. CDR1 and CDR2 (germline): MNHEY, SVGAGI. This chain's CDR3 is CASSRGQGGNQPQHF. CDR3 bases: TGTGCCAGCAGTCGCGGACAGGGGGGTAATCAGCCCCAGCATTTT.

The chain uses TRBV6-1 and TRBJ2-7; D gene ambiguous. Germline values: CDR1 MNHNS, CDR2 SASEGT. V was shortened by 1 base and J by 1 base, with 8 bases between the two germline ends. CDR3 length: 14 residues. The CDR3 region has the DNA TGTGCCAGCAGTGAAGAGCCGGTTTCCTACGAGCAGTACTTC. This gives the protein CASSEEPVSYEQYF.

The chain has TRBV4-1 and TRBJ1-2, with D possibly matching TRBD1 (5 bases). V dropped 0 bases and J dropped 7 bases, with 15 bases sitting between them. CDR3 size: 15 residues. Germline CDR1 reads MGHRA; CDR2 reads YSYEKL. The DNA of the CDR3 is TGCGCCAGCAGCCAAGAAGGAAGGGGTATCGGTGGCTACACCTTC. Its protein is CASSQEGRGIGGYTF.

This chain links TRBV12-3 or TRBV12-4 with TRBJ2-2; no reliable D call. The CDR3 covers 13 residues. V lost 3 bases to trimming and J lost 6 bases, with 8 bases between them. The CDR3 loop is CASSFNAAGELFF. The CDR3 DNA sequence: TGTGCCAGCAGTTTTAATGCGGCCGGGGAGCTGTTTTTT.

Regarding this clone: Compared with germline, one end of the junction differs, possibly owing to a read error. The sample has other DNA sequences that encode this CDR3 too. The rearrangement links TRBV14 to TRBJ1-2, with 7 nucleotides matching TRBD1. The CDR3 contains 13 residues. From germline, CDR1 is SGHDN and CDR2 FVKESK. CDR3 sequence reads: CASSQVGTASDTF. CDR3 bases: TGCGCCAGCAGCCAGGTTGGGACAGCCAGCGACACCTTC.

The chain employs TRBV28 and TRBJ2-2, with D possibly TRBD1 on 6 matching bases. The CDR3 has 18 amino acids. V was clipped by 1 base and J by 0 bases, with 15 bases between them. Germline loops: CDR1 MDHEN, CDR2 SYDVKM. In DNA form, the CDR3 reads TGTGCCAGCAGTTTATTAGGGTGGGGGCGGTCGAACACCGGGGAGCTGTTTTTT. Translation: CASSLLGWGRSNTGELFF.

The CDR3 loop is CASSAERYDAFF. CDR3 nucleotide sequence: TGTGCCAGCAGCGCCGAGCGATATGATGCTTTCTTT. The J gene is TRBJ1-1, the V gene TRBV2, with unresolved D. With 6 bases removed from V and 11 bases from J, the gap between germline ends came to 16 bases. This CDR3 has 12 residues. Looked up from germline, CDR1 is SNHLY and CDR2 is FYNNEI.

V gene TRBV6-2 or TRBV6-3 combines with J gene TRBJ2-7; tentative D call: TRBD1 (5 bases). The V gene's germline CDR1 is MNHEY and CDR2 SVGEGT. Deletions cut 2 bases from V and 3 bases from J, with 8 bases between. The CDR3 is 13 residues long. Written as DNA, the CDR3 is TGTGCCAGCAGTTACAGGCAGGGCTACGAGCAGTACTTC. Translation: CASSYRQGYEQYF.

The chain's CDR3 is CASRPSGARGDGYTF. CDR3 coding DNA: TGTGCCAGTAGACCTTCAGGGGCCAGGGGGGATGGCTACACCTTC. This rearrangement joins TRBV19 to TRBJ1-2; 7 bases match TRBD1. Germline V gene sequence: CDR1 LNHDA, CDR2 SQIVND (reference sequence). V lost 6 bases, J lost 6 bases, and 13 bases stayed unmatched. CDR3 length: 15 residues.

The chain joins TRBV13 to TRBJ2-3; 14 positions match TRBD2. J lost 2 bases, V lost 5 bases, and 21 bases had no gene match. This CDR3 is 22 amino acids long. In germline, CDR1 is PRHDT, CDR2 FYEKMQ (reference sequence). In DNA form, the CDR3 reads TGTGCCAGCAGCCTCATATCCGGGACTAGCGGGAGCGAAGGGTATATCACAGATACGCAGTATTTT. This translates into CASSLISGTSGSEGYITDTQYF.

The chain has TRBV5-1 and TRBJ2-5; possible D gene TRBD2, 6 bases. The CDR3 sequence is 15 residues long. V shed 0 bases and J shed 4 bases, with 13 bases lying between them. The V gene's germline CDR1 is SGHRS and CDR2 YFSETQ. The CDR3 reads CASSLAQLAGETQYF. CDR3 DNA: TGCGCCAGCAGCTTGGCGCAACTAGCAGGAGAGACCCAGTACTTC.

This chain joins TRBV4-1 and TRBJ2-3; TRBD2 matches 7 bases. CDR3 length: 15 amino acids. Germline V gene data show CDR1 as MGHRA and CDR2 as YSYEKL. Trimming took 3 bases from V and 1 from J; bases not matched to a gene: 4. CDR3 in DNA: TGCGCCAGCAGCCAGGGAGGGTTAGGCACAGATACGCAGTATTTT. It yields the protein CASSQGGLGTDTQYF.

The rearrangement joins TRBV5-5 to TRBJ1-2; 7 positions match TRBD1. V trimming: 2 bases; J trimming: 4 bases; junction bases outside the gene matches: 2. Germline assignment: CDR1 SGHKS and CDR2 YYEKEE (reference sequence). The CDR3 has 13 residues. The CDR3 region is CASSFGDSYGYTF. The CDR3 nucleotides are TGTGCCAGCAGCTTTGGGGACAGCTATGGCTACACCTTC.

V is TRBV11-3 and J is TRBJ2-2; no clear D gene. Trimming took off 6 bases at V and 6 bases at J, with 11 bases between the two ends. CDR1 and CDR2 from the germline V gene are SGHNT and YENEEA. The CDR3 contains 13 residues. CDR3 sequence (DNA): TGTGCCAGCAGAGAAGCTAGTTCCGGGGAGCTGTTTTTT. It translates to CASREASSGELFF.

The chain combines TRBV30 with TRBJ2-7; D might be TRBD2 (6 bases). CDR1 is GTSNPN and CDR2 is SVGIG in the germline V gene (reference sequence). The germline V and J ends were trimmed by 0 bases and 7 bases, with 19 bases remaining between them. The CDR3 extends over 15 amino acids. For the CDR3, the DNA is TGTGCCTGGAGTGTACGGGGCGGGGCCTCCAGGGAGCAGTACTTC. This encodes CAWSVRGGASREQYF.

V and J are TRBV19 and TRBJ1-1; TRBD1 is a possible D gene (5 bases). Deletions cut 5 bases from V and 11 bases from J, with 12 bases between. CDR1 and CDR2 (germline): LNHDA, SQIVND (reference sequence). The CDR3 is 11 amino acids. The CDR3, as DNA: TGTGCCAGTAGTGTGGGCAGGGTGGCTTTCTTT. Its translation is CASSVGRVAFF.

This chain uses TRBV3-1 (or the pseudogene TRBV3-2) with TRBJ2-2; D not resolved. This CDR3 contains 15 residues. The germline V gene has CDR1 LGHDT and CDR2 YNNKEL (reference sequence). Trimming removed 3 bases at V and 5 bases at J, with 13 bases between. The CDR3 region has the DNA TGTGCCAGCAGCCAGTCTCATCAGGCGACCGGGGAGCTGTTTTTT. Its translation is CASSQSHQATGELFF.

J is TRBJ1-6 and V is TRBV10-2; the D is unclear. The germline V gene encodes CDR1 WSHSY and CDR2 SAAADI. V gave up 2 bases and J gave up 7 bases, with 6 bases separating them. The CDR3 covers 13 residues. CDR3: CASSEAGNSPLHF. The DNA for the CDR3 is TGCGCCAGCAGTGAGGCGGGGAATTCACCCCTCCACTTT.

V gene TRBV5-1 combines with J gene TRBJ1-5; 8 bases match TRBD1. The V and J ends lost 1 base and 2 bases, in that order; junction bases with no gene match: 2. Germline-derived CDR1 and CDR2 are SGHRS and YFSETQ. The CDR3 spans 15 residues. The CDR3 region is CASSLSGGGNQPQHF. The CDR3 coding sequence is TGCGCCAGCAGCTTGTCAGGGGGCGGCAATCAGCCCCAGCATTTT.